This TCR beta chain was captured by sequencing in a study of T cell repertoires in cytomegalovirus infection. Points from the study as a whole: The cumulative frequency of public TCR beta families identified carriers of CMV plus the relevant HLA.

Each CDR3 protein gets one entry after TCRdb re-called the reads with MiXCR. In the table there are 600,000 to 700,000 distinct CDR3 sequences, roughly 30% of which are singletons. Regarding this clonotype: Antigen unknown.

Per the germline V gene, CDR1 is SGHDN and CDR2 is FVKESK. Deletions cut 3 bases from V and 8 bases from J, with 23 bases between. There are 17 residues in the CDR3. V usage is TRBV14 and J usage is TRBJ2-1; D remains ambiguous. The sequenced sample was cultured PBMCs, obtained from culture after CMV antigen stimulation. This clonotype was obtained from a human donor in good health (CMV status not recorded). Some clones in this sample may be carry-over from other donors' samples. The CDR3, as DNA: TGTGCCAGCAGCCACTTCCTCTCAAGGCCCCTCTGGGATGAGCAGTTCTTC. It translates to CASSHFLSRPLWDEQFF.